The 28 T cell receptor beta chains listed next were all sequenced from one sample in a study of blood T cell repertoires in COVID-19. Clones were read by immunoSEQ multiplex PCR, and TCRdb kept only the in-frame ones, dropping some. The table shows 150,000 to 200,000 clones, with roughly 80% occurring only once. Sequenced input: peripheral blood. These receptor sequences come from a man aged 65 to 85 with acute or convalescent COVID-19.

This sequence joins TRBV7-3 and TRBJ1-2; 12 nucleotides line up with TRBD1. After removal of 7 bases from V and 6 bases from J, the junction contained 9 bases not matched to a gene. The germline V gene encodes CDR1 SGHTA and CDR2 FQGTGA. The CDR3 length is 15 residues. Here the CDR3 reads CASNRIGTGGDGYTF. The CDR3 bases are TGTGCCAGCAACAGAATCGGGACAGGGGGCGATGGCTACACCTTC. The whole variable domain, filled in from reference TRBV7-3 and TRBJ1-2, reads GAGVSQTPSNKVTEKGKYVELRCDPISGHTALYWYRQSLGQGPEFLIYFQGTGAADDSGLPNDRFFAVRPEGSVSTLKIQRTERGDSAVYLCASNRIGTGGDGYTFGSGTRLTVV.

In DNA form, the CDR3 reads TGTGCCAGCAGAACTGACAGGGGGTATGAAAAACTGTTTTTT. Its translation is CASRTDRGYEKLFF. This chain joins TRBV2 and TRBJ1-4, with 9 bases aligning to TRBD1. In germline, CDR1 is SNHLY, CDR2 FYNNEI. The ends lost 6 bases at V and 6 bases at J; junction bases unmatched: 5. This CDR3 comprises 14 residues. Complete variable domain (other parts from reference TRBV2 and TRBJ1-4): EPEVTQTPSHQVTQMGQEVILRCVPISNHLYFYWYRQILGQKVEFLVSFYNNEISEKSEIFDDQFSVERPDGSNFTLKIRSTKLEDSAMYFCASRTDRGYEKLFFGSGTQLSVL.

The CDR3 sequence: CASSLAGGLEAFF. The CDR3 coding sequence is TGCGCCAGCAGCTTGGCCGGGGGTCTTGAAGCTTTCTTT. The genes are TRBV5-1 and TRBJ1-1; D is possibly TRBD1 (5 bases). Germline V CDR1 and CDR2: SGHRS, YFSETQ. There are 13 residues in the CDR3. With 0 bases removed from V and 7 bases from J, the gap between germline ends came to 10 bases.

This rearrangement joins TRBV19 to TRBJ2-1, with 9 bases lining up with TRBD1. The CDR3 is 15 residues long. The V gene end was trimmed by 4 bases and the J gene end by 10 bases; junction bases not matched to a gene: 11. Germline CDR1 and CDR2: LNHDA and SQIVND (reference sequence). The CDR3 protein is CASSRGDRATVEQFF. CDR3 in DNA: TGTGCCAGTAGTAGGGGGGACAGGGCCACAGTAGAGCAGTTCTTC.

The CDR3, as DNA: TGTGCCAGCAGTGGGACTAGCGGGAGTGGAGAGACCCAGTACTTC. Residues: CASSGTSGSGETQYF. This chain connects TRBV2 to TRBJ2-5, with 13 positions matching TRBD2. The V segment lost 4 bases and the J segment 4 bases; nucleotides outside the gene matches: 3. The length of the CDR3 is 15 residues. Germline V lookup: CDR1 SNHLY, CDR2 FYNNEI.

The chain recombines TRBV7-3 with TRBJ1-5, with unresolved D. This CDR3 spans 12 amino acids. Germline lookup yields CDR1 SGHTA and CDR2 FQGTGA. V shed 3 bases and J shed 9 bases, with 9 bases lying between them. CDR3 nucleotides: TGTGCCAGCAGCTTCACTATGGCGCCCCAGCATTTT. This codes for CASSFTMAPQHF. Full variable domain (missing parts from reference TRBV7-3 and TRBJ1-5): GAGVSQTPSNKVTEKGKYVELRCDPISGHTALYWYRQSLGQGPEFLIYFQGTGAADDSGLPNDRFFAVRPEGSVSTLKIQRTERGDSAVYLCASSFTMAPQHFGDGTRLSIL.

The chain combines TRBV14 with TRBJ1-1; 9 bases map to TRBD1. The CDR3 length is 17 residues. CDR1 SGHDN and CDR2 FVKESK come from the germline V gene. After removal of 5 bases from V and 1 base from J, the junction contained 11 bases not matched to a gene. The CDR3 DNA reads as TGTGCCAGCAGCTCTGAAATACAGGGGGCCCGGAACACTGAAGCTTTCTTT. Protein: CASSSEIQGARNTEAFF.

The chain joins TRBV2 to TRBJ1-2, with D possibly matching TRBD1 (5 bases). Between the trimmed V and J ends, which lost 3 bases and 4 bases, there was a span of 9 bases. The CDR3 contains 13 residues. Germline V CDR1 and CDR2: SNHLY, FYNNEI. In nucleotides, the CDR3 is TGTGCCAGCAGTGACCAGGGTGGCTATGGCTACACCTTC. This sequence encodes CASSDQGGYGYTF.

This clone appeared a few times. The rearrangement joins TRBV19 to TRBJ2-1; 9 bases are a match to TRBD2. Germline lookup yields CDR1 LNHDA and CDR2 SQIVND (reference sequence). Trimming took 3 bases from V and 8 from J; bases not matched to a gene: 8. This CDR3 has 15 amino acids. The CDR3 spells CASSMWGGRAHEQFF. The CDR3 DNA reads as TGTGCCAGTAGTATGTGGGGCGGGAGGGCCCATGAGCAGTTCTTC.

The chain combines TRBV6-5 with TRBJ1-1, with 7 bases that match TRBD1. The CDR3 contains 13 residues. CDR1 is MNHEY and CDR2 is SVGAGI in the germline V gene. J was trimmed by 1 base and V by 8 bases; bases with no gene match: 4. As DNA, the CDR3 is TGTGCCAGCGAGTGGGACAGGAACACTGAAGCTTTCTTT. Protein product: CASEWDRNTEAFF.

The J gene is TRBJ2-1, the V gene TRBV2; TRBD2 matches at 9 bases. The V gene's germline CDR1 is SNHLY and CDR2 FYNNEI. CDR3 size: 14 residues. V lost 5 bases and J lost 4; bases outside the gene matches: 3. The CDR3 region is CASSPSGDYNEQFF. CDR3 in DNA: TGTGCCAGCAGTCCTAGCGGGGATTACAATGAGCAGTTCTTC.

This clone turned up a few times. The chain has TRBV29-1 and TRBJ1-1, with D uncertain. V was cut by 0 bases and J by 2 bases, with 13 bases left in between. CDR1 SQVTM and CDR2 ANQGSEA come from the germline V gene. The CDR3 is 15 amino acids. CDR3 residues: CSVEDRGGSNTEAFF. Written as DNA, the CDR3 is TGCAGCGTTGAAGATCGAGGTGGCAGCAACACTGAAGCTTTCTTT.

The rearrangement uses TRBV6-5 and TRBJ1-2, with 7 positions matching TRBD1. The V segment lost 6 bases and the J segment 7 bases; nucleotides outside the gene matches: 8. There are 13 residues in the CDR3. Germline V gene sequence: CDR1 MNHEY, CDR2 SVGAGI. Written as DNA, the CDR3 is TGTGCCAGCAGAGCTACAGGGGCGGGTGGCTACACCTTC. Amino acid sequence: CASRATGAGGYTF.

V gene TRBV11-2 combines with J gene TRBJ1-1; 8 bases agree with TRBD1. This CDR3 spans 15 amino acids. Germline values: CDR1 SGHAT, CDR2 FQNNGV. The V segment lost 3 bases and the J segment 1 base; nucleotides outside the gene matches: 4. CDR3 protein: CASSLGQVGNTEAFF. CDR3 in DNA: TGTGCCAGCAGCTTGGGACAGGTAGGGAACACTGAAGCTTTCTTT.

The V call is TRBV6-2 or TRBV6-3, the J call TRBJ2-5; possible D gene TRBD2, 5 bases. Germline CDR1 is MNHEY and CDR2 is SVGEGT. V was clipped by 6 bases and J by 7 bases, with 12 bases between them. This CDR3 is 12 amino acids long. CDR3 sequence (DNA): TGTGCCAGCAGCCTTAGCGAGCGGACCCAGTACTTC. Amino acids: CASSLSERTQYF.

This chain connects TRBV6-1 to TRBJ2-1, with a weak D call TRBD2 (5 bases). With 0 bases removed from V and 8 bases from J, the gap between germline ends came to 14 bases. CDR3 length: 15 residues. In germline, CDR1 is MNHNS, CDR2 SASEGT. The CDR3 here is CASSEAGRGGYEQFF. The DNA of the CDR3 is TGTGCCAGCAGTGAAGCTGGGCGCGGAGGTTATGAGCAGTTCTTC.

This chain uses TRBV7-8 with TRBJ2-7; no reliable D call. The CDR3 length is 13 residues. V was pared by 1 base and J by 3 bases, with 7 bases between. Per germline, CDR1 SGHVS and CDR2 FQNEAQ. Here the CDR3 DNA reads TGTGCCAGCAGCTTAGGAGGAAACTACGAGCAGTACTTC. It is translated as CASSLGGNYEQYF. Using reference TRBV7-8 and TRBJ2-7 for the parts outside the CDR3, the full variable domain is GAGVSQSPRYKVAKRGQDVALRCDPISGHVSLFWYQQALGQGPEFLTYFQNEAQLDKSGLPSDRFFAERPEGSVSTLKIQRTQQEDSAVYLCASSLGGNYEQYFGPGTRLTVT.

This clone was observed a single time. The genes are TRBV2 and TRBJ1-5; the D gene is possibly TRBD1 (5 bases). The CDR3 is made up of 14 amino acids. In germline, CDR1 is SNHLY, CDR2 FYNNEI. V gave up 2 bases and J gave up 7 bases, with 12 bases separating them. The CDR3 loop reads CASSEWQGWQPQHF. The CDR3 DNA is TGTGCCAGCAGTGAATGGCAGGGTTGGCAGCCCCAGCATTTT. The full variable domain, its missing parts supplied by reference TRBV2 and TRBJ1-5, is EPEVTQTPSHQVTQMGQEVILRCVPISNHLYFYWYRQILGQKVEFLVSFYNNEISEKSEIFDDQFSVERPDGSNFTLKIRSTKLEDSAMYFCASSEWQGWQPQHFGDGTRLSIL.

CDR3 sequence reads: CASSLGDREGSQYF. CDR3 sequence (DNA): TGTGCCAGCAGCTTGGGGGACAGGGAGGGATCGCAGTATTTT. The chain has TRBV5-4 and TRBJ2-3; 9 nucleotides line up with TRBD1. The CDR3 has 14 residues. Looked up from germline, CDR1 is SGHNT and CDR2 is YYREEE (reference sequence). The ends lost 0 bases at V and 10 bases at J; junction bases unmatched: 6.

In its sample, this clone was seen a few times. The CDR3 loop reads CASSMGDSSYNEQFF. CDR3 DNA: TGTGCCAGTAGTATGGGGGACAGCTCCTACAATGAGCAGTTCTTC. The rearrangement joins TRBV19 to TRBJ2-1; 7 nucleotides align to TRBD1. Germline CDR1 LNHDA, CDR2 SQIVND (reference sequence). The junction had 2 bases not matched to a gene; V was cut back by 3 bases and J by 0 bases. The CDR3 has 15 residues. Looking up the rest from reference TRBV19 and TRBJ2-1 gives the full variable domain: DGGITQSPKYLFRKEGQNVTLSCEQNLNHDAMYWYRQDPGQGLRLIYYSQIVNDFQKGDIAEGYSVSREKKESFPLTVTSAQKNPTAFYLCASSMGDSSYNEQFFGPGTRLTVL.

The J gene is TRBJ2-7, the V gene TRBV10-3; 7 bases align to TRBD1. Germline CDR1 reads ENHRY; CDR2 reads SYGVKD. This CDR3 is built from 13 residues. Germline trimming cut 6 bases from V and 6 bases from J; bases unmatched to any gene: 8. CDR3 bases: TGTGCCATCAGGCTCGGGACAGCCACCGAGCAGTACTTC. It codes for CAIRLGTATEQYF.

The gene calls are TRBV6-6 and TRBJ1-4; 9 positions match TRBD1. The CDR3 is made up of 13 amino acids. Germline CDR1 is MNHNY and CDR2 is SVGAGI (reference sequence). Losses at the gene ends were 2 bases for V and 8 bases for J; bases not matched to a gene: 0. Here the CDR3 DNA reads TGTGCCAGCAGTTACGGGACAGGGGAAAAACTGTTTTTT. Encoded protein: CASSYGTGEKLFF.

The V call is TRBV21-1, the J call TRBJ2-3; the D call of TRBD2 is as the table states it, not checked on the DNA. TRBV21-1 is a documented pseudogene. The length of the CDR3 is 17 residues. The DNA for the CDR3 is TGTGCCAGCAGCAAACCGACTAGCGGGGTTAGCACAGATACGCAGTATTTT. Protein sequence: CASSKPTSGVSTDTQYF.

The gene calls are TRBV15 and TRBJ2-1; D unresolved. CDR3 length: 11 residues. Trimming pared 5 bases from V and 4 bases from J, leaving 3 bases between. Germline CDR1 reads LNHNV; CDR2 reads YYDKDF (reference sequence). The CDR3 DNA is TGTGCCACCAGCTATTACAATGAGCAGTTCTTC. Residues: CATSYYNEQFF.

In nucleotides, the CDR3 is TGTGCCAGCAGTTACTTACAGGGGAACACTGAAGCTTTCTTT. Its translation: CASSYLQGNTEAFF. This chain links TRBV6-5 with TRBJ1-1; D perhaps matches TRBD1 (6 bases). The germline gives CDR1 MNHEY, CDR2 SVGAGI. The CDR3 covers 14 residues. The V and J ends lost 1 base and 1 base respectively, with 7 bases between them.

The DNA for the CDR3 is TGTGCCAGCAGTGACCCAGGGACAGGGGGTTATGGCTACACCTTC. It translates to CASSDPGTGGYGYTF. This chain uses TRBV25-1 with TRBJ1-2; 11 bases map to TRBD1. This CDR3 comprises 15 residues. The junction had 5 bases not matched to a gene; V was cut back by 3 bases and J by 5 bases. The germline CDR1 and CDR2 sequences are MGHDK and SYGVNS.

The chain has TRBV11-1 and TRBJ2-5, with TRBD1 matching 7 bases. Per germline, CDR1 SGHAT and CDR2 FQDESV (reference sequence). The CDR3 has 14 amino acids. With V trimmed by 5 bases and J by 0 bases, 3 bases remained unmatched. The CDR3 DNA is TGTGCCAGCAGCGTACAGGGGTACCAAGAGACCCAGTACTTC. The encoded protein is CASSVQGYQETQYF.

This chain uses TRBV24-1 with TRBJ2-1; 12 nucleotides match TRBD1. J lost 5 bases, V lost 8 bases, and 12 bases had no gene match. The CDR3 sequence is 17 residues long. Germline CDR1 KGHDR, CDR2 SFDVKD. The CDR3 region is CATKIPGQGARNNEQFF. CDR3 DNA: TGTGCCACCAAGATACCGGGACAGGGGGCACGAAACAATGAGCAGTTCTTC.